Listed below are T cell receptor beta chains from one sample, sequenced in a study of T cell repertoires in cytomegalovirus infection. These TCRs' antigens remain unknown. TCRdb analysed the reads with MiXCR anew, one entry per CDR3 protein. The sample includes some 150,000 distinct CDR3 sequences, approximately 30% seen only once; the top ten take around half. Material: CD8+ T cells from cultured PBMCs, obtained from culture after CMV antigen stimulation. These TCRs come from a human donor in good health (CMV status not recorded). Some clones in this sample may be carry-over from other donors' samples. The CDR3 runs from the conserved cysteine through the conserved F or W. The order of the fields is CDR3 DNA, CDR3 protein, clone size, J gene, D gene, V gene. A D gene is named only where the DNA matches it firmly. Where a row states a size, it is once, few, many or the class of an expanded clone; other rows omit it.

TGCGCCAGCAGCCCAGGCCGTGGGGGCACTCAGCCCCAGCATTTT,CASSPGRGGTQPQHF,NA,TRBJ1-5,NA,TRBV4-1
TGTGCCAGCAGTTTCGCTCGAGGAGACACCATATATTTT,CASSFARGDTIYF,NA,TRBJ1-3,NA,TRBV27
TGTGCCAGCAGTGAAGTGCGGGACAGAGGAGGCTATTGCACCTTC,CASSEVRDRGGYCTF,few,TRBJ1-2,TRBD1,TRBV6-1
TGTGCCAGCAGTTTACTCGGGGGACTTTACGAGCAGTACTTC,CASSLLGGLYEQYF,many,TRBJ2-7,NA,TRBV27
TGTGCCAGCAGCCCAGGACTAGGTCCTCGGGACCAGTACTTC,CASSPGLGPRDQYF,NA,TRBJ2-5,TRBD2,TRBV7-9
TGTGCCAGCAGTCCCTCGGGATGGGAGCAGTACTTC,CASSPSGWEQYF,many,TRBJ2-7,NA,TRBV27
TGTGCCAGCAGTTTGTCCCGACTAGCCCCCTACAATGAGCAGTTCTTC,CASSLSRLAPYNEQFF,few,TRBJ2-1,TRBD2,TRBV28
TGTGCCAGCAGTTTGACAGGGGGCGACGAGCAGTACTTC,CASSLTGGDEQYF,NA,TRBJ2-7,TRBD1,TRBV12-3/TRBV12-4
TGTGCCAGCTCCGGGACAGGGGGTTTCGACGAGCAGTACTTC,CASSGTGGFDEQYF,NA,TRBJ2-7,TRBD1,TRBV7-9
TGTGCCAGCAGCCCCGTAGTTTCAGGGGTGGGGGAAAACTCCTACGAGCAGTACTTC,CASSPVVSGVGENSYEQYF,NA,TRBJ2-7,NA,TRBV28
TGTGCCAGTACGTTAGGTCCGAGGAATGAGCAGTTCTTC,CASTLGPRNEQFF,few,TRBJ2-1,NA,TRBV19
TGTGCCAGCAGTTGGGACCCAAAGGGGGATGAAAAACTGTTTTTT,CASSWDPKGDEKLFF,many,TRBJ1-4,NA,TRBV28
TGTGCCAGCAGTGAGGGACAGGCAACTAATGAAAAACTGTTTTTT,CASSEGQATNEKLFF,NA,TRBJ1-4,TRBD1,TRBV2
TGTGCCATCAGTGATGGAGGTACGCAGTATTTT,CAISDGGTQYF,many,TRBJ2-3,NA,TRBV10-3
TGTGCCAGCAAGGACTCCGACTCCTACGAGCAGTACTTC,CASKDSDSYEQYF,NA,TRBJ2-7,NA,TRBV12-3/TRBV12-4
TGCAGCGTTGAAGTCACAGGGGGTACAGCTTCCTATGGCTACACCTTC,CSVEVTGGTASYGYTF,few,TRBJ1-2,TRBD1,TRBV29-1
TGTGCCACCAGGGGCGATGAGCAGTTCTTC,CATRGDEQFF,few,TRBJ2-1,NA,TRBV2
TGTGCCAGCAGCCTAGGCGAAGGACTAGCGGGGGGGGCACCGTACAATGAGCAGTTCTTC,CASSLGEGLAGGAPYNEQFF,NA,TRBJ2-1,TRBD2,TRBV11-3
TGTGCCAGCAGTTGGGGGACAGGGGAGTACGAGCAGTACTTC,CASSWGTGEYEQYF,few,TRBJ2-7,TRBD1,TRBV12-3/TRBV12-4
TGTGCCAGTAGCCAAGCGGGGGGCCCTTACAATGAGCAGTTCTTC,CASSQAGGPYNEQFF,few,TRBJ2-1,TRBD2,TRBV19
TGTGCCAGCAGCTTGAGCCGCTACGAGCAGTACTTC,CASSLSRYEQYF,few,TRBJ2-7,NA,TRBV7-9
TGCAGCGTTGACCCCACTGAAGCTTTCTTT,CSVDPTEAFF,NA,TRBJ1-1,NA,TRBV29-1
TGTGCCAGCAGTCCTATCGCCCTGTCGCTGGAGACCCAGTACTTC,CASSPIALSLETQYF,NA,TRBJ2-5,NA,TRBV28
TGTGCCAGCAGCTCCAGACGACAGTCCTACAATGAGCAGTTCTTC,CASSSRRQSYNEQFF,many,TRBJ2-1,NA,TRBV5-8
TGCGCCAGCAGCCAAGTCAGGGGATTCTACAATGAGCAGTTCTTC,CASSQVRGFYNEQFF,NA,TRBJ2-1,NA,TRBV4-1